The 23 T cell receptor beta chains given below trace back to one sample, sequenced in a study of early T cells in non-severe SARS-CoV-2 infection. A single record per CDR3 protein comes from TCRdb applying MiXCR to the 5' RACE reads. The sample yields tens of thousands of distinct CDR3 sequences, roughly 4% seen once. Specimen: whole blood. These TCRs come from an adult who was a healthcare worker with PCR-confirmed SARS-CoV-2 infection or an uninfected control (not recorded which).

This clonotype has just a few counts. The gene calls are TRBV7-6 and TRBJ2-7, with 9 bases lining up with TRBD2. The CDR3 contains 16 residues. Germline values: CDR1 SGHVS, CDR2 FNYEAQ. V lost 1 base and J lost 4; bases outside the gene matches: 8. The chain's CDR3 is CASSLGRSGSRYEQYF. CDR3 DNA sequence: TGTGCCAGCAGCTTAGGTCGTAGCGGGAGTCGGTACGAGCAGTACTTC. Drawing the rest from reference TRBV7-6 and TRBJ2-7, the complete variable domain is GAGVSQSPRYKVTKRGQDVALRCDPISGHVSLYWYRQALGQGPEFLTYFNYEAQQDKSGLPNDRFSAERPEGSISTLTIQRTEQRDSAMYRCASSLGRSGSRYEQYFGPGTRLTVT.

This clonotype was seen at least ten times. The chain recombines TRBV20-1 with TRBJ2-5; D ambiguous. The CDR3 totals 15 residues. The germline CDR1 and CDR2 sequences are DFQATT and SNEGSKA (reference sequence). Trimming removed 5 bases at V and 4 bases at J, with 20 bases between. The CDR3 spells CSAVPSEGGRETQYF. CDR3 nucleotides: TGCAGTGCTGTTCCTAGTGAAGGTGGTAGAGAGACCCAGTACTTC.

This clonotype was recorded many times. The chain is built from TRBV4-2 and TRBJ2-5, with 7 positions matching TRBD2. With V trimmed by 4 bases and J by 2 bases, 7 bases remained unmatched. Germline V gene data show CDR1 as LGHNA and CDR2 as YNFKEQ. CDR3 length: 15 residues. The CDR3 region has the DNA TGTGCCAGCAGCCGAGACCCTAGCGGACAAGAGACCCAGTACTTC. Its protein product is CASSRDPSGQETQYF.

The table lists this clonotype with many counts. V usage is TRBV28 and J usage is TRBJ2-4; D ambiguous. Germline lookup yields CDR1 MDHEN and CDR2 SYDVKM. The V and J ends lost 2 bases and 1 base respectively, with 0 bases between them. This CDR3 contains 12 residues. The CDR3 coding sequence is TGTGCCAGCAGTTTAGCCAAAAACATTCAGTACTTC. Translated: CASSLAKNIQYF.

This clonotype appeared a few times. The chain employs TRBV11-2 and TRBJ2-1; 9 nucleotides match TRBD2. Unmatched junction bases numbered 8, after V lost 5 bases and J lost 15 bases. This CDR3 comprises 12 residues. Per germline, CDR1 SGHAT and CDR2 FQNNGV. For the CDR3, the DNA is TGTGCCAGCAGCACCATAGCGGGAGAGGTGTTCTTC. Encoded protein: CASSTIAGEVFF.

This clonotype occurred a few times. The CDR3 protein is CASSDRDSGRAEQYF. In DNA, the CDR3 is TGTGCCAGCAGCGACCGGGACTCCGGCCGGGCCGAGCAGTACTTC. This sequence joins TRBV9 and TRBJ2-7, with D tentatively TRBD2 (6 bases). The CDR3 extends over 15 amino acids. V was shortened by 3 bases and J by 6 bases, with 19 bases between the two germline ends. Germline CDR1 is SGDLS and CDR2 is YYNGEE.

This clonotype was counted at least ten times. J is TRBJ2-7 and V is TRBV4-1; D is perhaps TRBD2 (5 bases). The CDR3 consists of 15 residues. V dropped 0 bases and J dropped 2 bases, with 11 bases sitting between them. Per the germline V gene, CDR1 is MGHRA and CDR2 is YSYEKL. The CDR3 loop reads CASSQDLAETYEQYF. In nucleotides, the CDR3 is TGCGCCAGCAGCCAAGATCTAGCAGAGACCTACGAGCAGTACTTC.

This CDR3 is CSARWGQFSGNTIYF. The CDR3 DNA sequence: TGCAGTGCTAGATGGGGACAGTTTTCTGGAAACACCATATATTTT. The chain combines TRBV20-1 with TRBJ1-3; 7 bases agree with TRBD1. This CDR3 spans 15 amino acids. Germline V CDR1 and CDR2: DFQATT, SNEGSKA (reference sequence). Trimming took 2 bases from V and 1 from J; bases not matched to a gene: 5.

This clonotype was seen repeatedly, ten times or more. The chain is built from TRBV28 and TRBJ2-4; a weak D match, TRBD2 (6 bases). V lost 7 bases, J lost 0 bases, and 13 bases lay in between. Germline CDR1 is MDHEN and CDR2 is SYDVKM. The CDR3 spans 15 residues. For the CDR3, the DNA is TGTGCCAGCACCAGCCGGGACTTAGCCAAAAACATTCAGTACTTC. Protein sequence: CASTSRDLAKNIQYF.

This clonotype was picked up many times. At one of its ends the junction is not consistent with the germline gene, which may arise from a read error. The chain recombines TRBV7-8 with TRBJ2-3; 13 bases fit TRBD2. The CDR3 runs 16 residues. CDR1 SGHVS and CDR2 FQNEAQ come from the germline V gene. This CDR3 reads CASSSRTSGSRDTQYF. The CDR3 bases are TGTGCCAGCAGCTCCCGGACTAGCGGGAGCAGAGATACGCAGTATTTT.

Ten or more counts support this clonotype. This sequence joins TRBV7-2 and TRBJ1-5; unclear D gene. CDR1 and CDR2 from the germline V gene are SGHTA and FQGNSA. This CDR3 is built from 14 residues. V lost 1 base and J 2 bases, leaving 6 bases between the germline ends. In DNA, the CDR3 is TGTGCCAGCAGCTTAGGGGCTCGCAATCAGCCCCAGCATTTT. It yields the protein CASSLGARNQPQHF.

This chain links TRBV29-1 with TRBJ1-1, with TRBD1 matching over 11 bases. After removal of 6 bases from V and 3 bases from J, the junction contained 6 bases not matched to a gene. Germline CDR1 reads SQVTM; CDR2 reads ANQGSEA. The CDR3 is 14 residues long. The CDR3 spells CSVWTGGRHTEAFF. For the CDR3, the DNA is TGCAGCGTGTGGACAGGGGGCCGTCACACTGAAGCTTTCTTT.

This clonotype was counted between two and nine times. The chain links TRBV6-5 to TRBJ2-3, with D tentatively TRBD2 (5 bases). V was clipped by 3 bases and J by 6 bases, with 13 bases between them. CDR1 and CDR2 from the germline V gene are MNHEY and SVGAGI. The CDR3 is 14 residues long. The CDR3 nucleotides are TGTGCCAGCAGTTATACCGCTAGCTCTGATACGCAGTATTTT. It specifies CASSYTASSDTQYF.

This clonotype was detected ten times or more. The chain joins TRBV9 to TRBJ2-1; 8 bases line up with TRBD2. V lost 0 bases and J lost 9; bases outside the gene matches: 8. The germline V gene encodes CDR1 SGDLS and CDR2 YYNGEE. The CDR3 spans 15 residues. CDR3 DNA: TGTGCCAGCAGCGTAGTTAGCGGGAATGGGGTTGAGCAGTTCTTC. As protein: CASSVVSGNGVEQFF.

This clonotype turned up a few times. The rearrangement links TRBV12-3 or TRBV12-4 to TRBJ1-1; 7 bases fit TRBD1. The CDR3 totals 14 residues. V was clipped by 3 bases and J by 5 bases; unmatched bases: 6. The CDR3 region is CASSFSSRGTEAFF. CDR3 nucleotide sequence: TGTGCCAGCAGTTTCAGCTCCAGGGGGACTGAAGCTTTCTTT.

This clonotype was recorded many times. V gene TRBV10-1 combines with J gene TRBJ2-5; D may be TRBD2 (6 bases). V dropped 6 bases and J dropped 2 bases, with 13 bases sitting between them. The germline CDR1 and CDR2 sequences are WNHNN and SYGVQD (reference sequence). The CDR3 covers 14 residues. The CDR3 DNA sequence: TGCGCCAGCAGACGGCTAGCGCAGCAAGAGACCCAGTACTTC. It specifies CASRRLAQQETQYF.

Many counts were recorded for this clonotype. CDR3 protein: CSARAAGVTNTEAFF. Written as DNA, the CDR3 is TGCAGTGCTAGAGCCGCAGGGGTCACGAACACTGAAGCTTTCTTT. The rearrangement links TRBV20-1 to TRBJ1-1, with D perhaps matching TRBD1 (6 bases). The V gene's germline CDR1 is DFQATT and CDR2 SNEGSKA (reference sequence). The CDR3 spans 15 residues. Trimming removed 1 base from V and 1 base from J, with 13 bases in between.

On this clonotype: This may be a read error: a much more frequent sequence differs by one nucleotide. This chain connects TRBV12-5 to TRBJ2-7; 9 nucleotides match TRBD2. Germline CDR1 reads LGHNT; CDR2 reads FRNRAP. The CDR3 consists of 15 residues. The CDR3 sequence: CASGPLAGVSYGQYF. The CDR3 DNA reads as TGTGCTAGTGGTCCCTTAGCGGGAGTGTCCTACGGGCAGTACTTC. Full variable domain (outside the CDR3, taken from reference TRBV12-5 and TRBJ2-7): DARVTQTPRHKVTEMGQEVTMRCQPILGHNTVFWYRQTMMQGLELLAYFRNRAPLDDSGMPKDRFSAEMPDATLATLKIQPSEPRDSAVYFCASGPLAGVSYGQYFGPGTRLTVT.

The chain joins TRBV7-9 to TRBJ2-1; perhaps TRBD2 as D (6 bases). This CDR3 contains 13 residues. Per germline, CDR1 SEHNR and CDR2 FQNEAQ (reference sequence). Trimming removed 3 bases at V and 8 bases at J, with 11 bases between. This CDR3 reads CASSLTSSDEQFF. For the CDR3, the DNA is TGTGCCAGCAGCTTGACTAGTTCCGATGAGCAGTTCTTC.

This clonotype was counted only a few times. The CDR3 DNA reads as TGCGCCAGCAGCCGTGGGACAGCCAACACCGGGGAGCTGTTTTTT. This translates into CASSRGTANTGELFF. The chain employs TRBV5-1 and TRBJ2-2; 7 positions match TRBD1. The CDR3 is 15 residues long. The J segment lost 2 bases and the V segment lost 4 bases, leaving 5 bases of the junction unmatched. Germline V gene lookup returns CDR1 SGHRS and CDR2 YFSETQ.

V and J are TRBV2 and TRBJ2-7; D possibly corresponds to TRBD1 (6 bases). The CDR3 has 15 residues. Between the trimmed V and J ends, which lost 6 bases and 7 bases, there was a span of 22 bases. Germline CDR1 reads SNHLY; CDR2 reads FYNNEI. The CDR3 nucleotides are TGTGCCAGCAGCGAAACGACTATCCAAGGGGGAGAGCAGTACTTC. It yields the protein CASSETTIQGGEQYF.

This clonotype was found a few times. V and J are TRBV25-1 and TRBJ2-7, with D tentatively TRBD2 (5 bases). The CDR3 extends over 12 amino acids. In germline, CDR1 is MGHDK, CDR2 SYGVNS. The V end was cut by 8 bases, the J end by 2 bases, with 10 bases between. The CDR3 coding sequence is TGTGCCAGCTTGGGAGTGACCTACGAGCAGTACTTC. Residues: CASLGVTYEQYF.

Within the sample, this clonotype is medium-sized. J is TRBJ2-1 and V is TRBV6-1, with TRBD2 identical over 9 bases. CDR1 and CDR2 from the germline V gene are MNHNS and SASEGT. The CDR3 loop spans 16 amino acids. J was trimmed by 8 bases and V by 8 bases; bases with no gene match: 16. The CDR3 DNA is TGTGCCAGCCGTGGGGCGACTAGCGGAGATATCGATGAGCAGTTCTTC. It translates to CASRGATSGDIDEQFF.